The 21 T cell receptor beta chains below all came from one sample that was sequenced in a study of cytomegalovirus exposure and HLA in healthy donors. It was with 60 Vbeta and 13 Jbeta primers that the PCR ran. The method was immunoSEQ multiplex PCR; TCRdb's version includes in-frame clones alone and lacks a portion of them. The table shows about 130,000 clones, with around three quarters occurring only once. The sample taken for sequencing was PBMCs. These receptors were collected from a woman aged 50 to 60 in good health and CMV-seronegative.

The chain carries TRBV7-3 and TRBJ2-7; the match to TRBD2 covers 9 bases. Germline loops: CDR1 SGHTA, CDR2 FQGTGA. The V gene end was trimmed by 2 bases and the J gene end by 1 base; junction bases not matched to a gene: 6. The CDR3 consists of 16 residues. DNA for the CDR3: TGTGCCAGCAGCTTAGCGTCGCTAGCGGGATCCTACGAGCAGTACTTC. It codes for CASSLASLAGSYEQYF.

The chain combines TRBV6-6 with TRBJ1-2; maybe TRBD1 (6 bases). In germline, CDR1 is MNHNY, CDR2 SVGAGI (reference sequence). The V end was cut by 5 bases, the J end by 4 bases, with 11 bases between. The CDR3 spans 13 residues. CDR3 loop: CASSPGQLYGYTF. For the CDR3, the DNA is TGTGCCAGCAGTCCTGGACAGCTCTATGGCTACACCTTC.

This chain links TRBV27 with TRBJ2-1, with D perhaps matching TRBD2 (5 bases). The germline V and J ends were trimmed by 3 bases and 0 bases, with 15 bases remaining between them. Germline CDR1 reads MNHEY; CDR2 reads SMNVEV (reference sequence). CDR3 length: 17 amino acids. Here the CDR3 reads CASSFLPRGSSYNEQFF. In DNA, the CDR3 is TGTGCCAGCAGTTTCCTCCCTCGGGGAAGCTCCTACAATGAGCAGTTCTTC.

This chain links TRBV30 with TRBJ2-7; 7 bases agree with TRBD1. CDR1 and CDR2 (germline): GTSNPN, SVGIG (reference sequence). CDR3 size: 14 residues. Losses at the gene ends were 0 bases for V and 2 bases for J; bases not matched to a gene: 4. This CDR3 is CAWSVTGAAYEQYF. In nucleotides, the CDR3 is TGTGCCTGGAGTGTAACAGGGGCCGCCTACGAGCAGTACTTC.

The gene calls are TRBV6-6 and TRBJ2-1; 9 bases line up with TRBD1. This CDR3 region has 14 residues. Germline values: CDR1 MNHNY, CDR2 SVGAGI (reference sequence). Trimming at V came to 6 bases and at J to 2 bases, leaving 2 bases not matched to a gene. CDR3 DNA sequence: TGTGCCAGCAGCCGACAGGGGGCCTACAATGAGCAGTTCTTC. It yields the protein CASSRQGAYNEQFF.

V is TRBV9 and J is TRBJ2-3, with D maybe TRBD2 (5 bases). Germline V lookup: CDR1 SGDLS, CDR2 YYNGEE. The CDR3 has 12 residues. The V gene lost 0 bases and the J gene lost 12 bases, with 11 bases spanning the gap. The CDR3 region has the DNA TGTGCCAGCAGCGTAGATCTGTCTAGCCAGTATTTT. As protein: CASSVDLSSQYF.

The chain joins TRBV28 to TRBJ2-7; D unclear. The ends were cut back, 6 bases at V and 5 bases at J, with 11 bases in the middle. There are 12 residues in the CDR3. Per the germline V gene, CDR1 is MDHEN and CDR2 is SYDVKM. Here the CDR3 reads CASSPSPDEQYF. In DNA, the CDR3 is TGTGCCAGCAGCCCCTCCCCCGACGAGCAGTACTTC.

The rearrangement links TRBV27 to TRBJ1-2; maybe TRBD1 (6 bases). The CDR3 consists of 14 residues. The V and J ends lost 3 bases and 6 bases respectively, with 14 bases between them. Germline V gene sequence: CDR1 MNHEY, CDR2 SMNVEV (reference sequence). CDR3 in DNA: TGTGCCAGCAGTTTCCTCGGACAGACGGATGGCTACACCTTC. Encoded protein: CASSFLGQTDGYTF.

The chain joins TRBV30 to TRBJ1-1; no clear D gene. This CDR3 spans 11 amino acids. Germline V gene data show CDR1 as GTSNPN and CDR2 as SVGIG (reference sequence). V dropped 3 bases and J dropped 3 bases, with 5 bases sitting between them. CDR3 DNA: TGTGCCTGGAGGTATTACACTGAAGCTTTCTTT. Encoded protein: CAWRYYTEAFF.

The rearrangement uses TRBV28 and TRBJ2-7; TRBD2 matches 16 bases. The CDR3 has 16 amino acids. V shed 5 bases and J 2 bases; nucleotides not matched to a gene: 3. In germline, CDR1 is MDHEN, CDR2 SYDVKM. CDR3 sequence: CASSVGLAGGAYEQYF. The CDR3 region has the DNA TGTGCCAGCAGTGTGGGACTAGCGGGAGGGGCCTACGAGCAGTACTTC.

The chain joins TRBV28 to TRBJ1-2; no clear D. CDR1 is MDHEN and CDR2 is SYDVKM in the germline V gene. This CDR3 has 14 amino acids. V was shortened by 6 bases and J by 0 bases, with 11 bases between the two germline ends. The CDR3 region has the DNA TGTGCCAGCAGGGCCCCGGGGACTAACTATGGCTACACCTTC. Amino acids: CASRAPGTNYGYTF.

This sequence joins TRBV6-6 and TRBJ2-1; D may be TRBD1 (6 bases). V gave up 11 bases and J gave up 5 bases, with 19 bases separating them. The CDR3 consists of 14 residues. The germline gives CDR1 MNHNY, CDR2 SVGAGI (reference sequence). Here the CDR3 DNA reads TGTGCCCCTCCCGCAGGGGCTCCCGACAATGAGCAGTTCTTC. Translation gives CAPPAGAPDNEQFF.

The rearrangement joins TRBV11-2 to TRBJ1-5; D remains ambiguous. The germline gives CDR1 SGHAT, CDR2 FQNNGV. The CDR3 length is 13 residues. The germline V and J ends were trimmed by 2 bases and 4 bases, with 6 bases remaining between them. The CDR3 DNA sequence: TGTGCCAGCAGCTTAAGCAAGAATCAGCCCCAGCATTTT. Translation: CASSLSKNQPQHF.

The rearrangement uses TRBV5-1 and TRBJ1-5; D remains unclear. Deletions cut 0 bases from V and 7 bases from J, with 8 bases between. There are 13 residues in the CDR3. CDR1 and CDR2 from the germline V gene are SGHRS and YFSETQ. The CDR3 protein is CASSLGGPQPQHF. CDR3 nucleotide sequence: TGCGCCAGCAGCTTGGGCGGCCCGCAGCCCCAGCATTTT.

The CDR3 spells CASRRLAHEQFF. The CDR3, as DNA: TGTGCCAGCCGACGACTAGCTCATGAGCAGTTCTTC. The rearrangement uses TRBV28 and TRBJ2-1; 7 bases match TRBD2. V was pared by 8 bases and J by 8 bases, with 6 bases of the junction left unmatched. This CDR3 has 12 amino acids. Germline-derived CDR1 and CDR2 are MDHEN and SYDVKM.

The rearrangement links TRBV19 to TRBJ1-1; a possible D gene is TRBD1 (6 bases). CDR1 and CDR2 from the germline V gene are LNHDA and SQIVND (reference sequence). The CDR3 loop spans 14 amino acids. V lost 6 bases, J lost 1 base, and 12 bases lay in between. CDR3 coding DNA: TGTGCCAGTAGGCGGGGGGCAGCGAACACTGAAGCTTTCTTT. This gives the protein CASRRGAANTEAFF.

Only a few counts were recorded for this clone. The chain uses TRBV10-3 and TRBJ2-7, with D perhaps TRBD1 (5 bases). Per germline, CDR1 ENHRY and CDR2 SYGVKD. CDR3 length: 11 amino acids. V was trimmed by 6 bases and J by 3 bases, leaving 6 bases between them. The CDR3: CAIRQDYEQYF. As DNA, the CDR3 is TGTGCCATCAGACAGGACTACGAGCAGTACTTC.

This chain links TRBV28 with TRBJ2-2; 7 bases fit TRBD2. Germline V gene data show CDR1 as MDHEN and CDR2 as SYDVKM. V lost 6 bases, J lost 7 bases, and 11 bases stayed unmatched. The CDR3 consists of 15 residues. CDR3: CASSWGGSEVGELFF. The CDR3 DNA is TGTGCCAGCAGCTGGGGGGGGTCGGAGGTCGGGGAGCTGTTTTTT.

This clone is a singleton in its sample. J is TRBJ1-2 and V is TRBV6-5, with D possibly TRBD1 on 5 matching bases. V was pared by 7 bases and J by 7 bases, with 16 bases between. From germline, CDR1 is MNHEY and CDR2 SVGAGI. The CDR3 totals 13 residues. The DNA of the CDR3 is TGTGCCAGCATCGACAGACCCCTCTCTGGCTACACCTTC. Translating gives CASIDRPLSGYTF.

The J gene is TRBJ2-3, the V gene TRBV28; D not resolved. The V gene lost 5 bases and the J gene lost 0 bases, with 6 bases spanning the gap. The CDR3 totals 13 residues. Germline V gives CDR1 MDHEN, CDR2 SYDVKM. The CDR3 DNA reads TGTGCCAGCAGTCTCCCGAGCACAGATACGCAGTATTTT. It encodes CASSLPSTDTQYF. The complete variable domain, with remaining parts taken from reference TRBV28 and TRBJ2-3, reads DVKVTQSSRYLVKRTGEKVFLECVQDMDHENMFWYRQDPGLGLRLIYFSYDVKMKEKGDIPEGYSVSREKKERFSLILESASTNQTSMYLCASSLPSTDTQYFGPGTRLTVL.

J is TRBJ1-5 and V is TRBV2; D might be TRBD1 (5 bases). Germline-derived CDR1 and CDR2 are SNHLY and FYNNEI. The CDR3 contains 14 residues. Trimming pared 5 bases from V and 6 bases from J, leaving 14 bases between. The CDR3 loop is CASSHGGEFQPQHF. CDR3 nucleotides: TGTGCCAGCAGTCACGGGGGGGAGTTTCAGCCCCAGCATTTT.